One and the same sample provided the 6 T cell receptor beta chains below, sequenced in a study of CD8+ T cells in alopecia areata. cDNA prepared by RNA extraction and subsequent reverse transcription served as the template for sequencing. This table comes from immunoSEQ multiplex PCR, and its TCRdb copy is limited to in-frame clones, with some not included. The sample shows about 140,000 clones, around 49% of them seen only once. This specimen was CD4+ T cells sorted from blood, taken at week 0. The receptor source for this set is a human donor with alopecia areata.

The chain employs TRBV29-1 and TRBJ2-7; 8 bases align to TRBD1. The ends lost 4 bases at V and 2 bases at J; junction bases unmatched: 4. The CDR3 totals 13 residues. Germline-derived CDR1 and CDR2 are SQVTM and ANQGSEA. The CDR3: CSVVGTGAYEQYF. CDR3 DNA sequence: TGCAGCGTTGTCGGGACAGGAGCCTACGAGCAGTACTTC.

V gene TRBV30 combines with J gene TRBJ2-1; 8 positions match TRBD1. Trimming removed 5 bases from V and 10 bases from J; junction bases left unmatched: 4. The CDR3 runs 11 residues. The germline V gene has CDR1 GTSNPN and CDR2 SVGIG (reference sequence). CDR3 sequence reads: CAWDRGKEQFF. The CDR3 DNA reads TGTGCCTGGGACAGGGGAAAGGAGCAGTTCTTC.

CDR3 coding DNA: TGTGCCAGCAGCCGACGGGGGGTGGACTATGGCTACACCTTC. As protein: CASSRRGVDYGYTF. The chain couples TRBV7-8 to TRBJ1-2, with D perhaps TRBD1 (5 bases). This CDR3 spans 14 amino acids. The germline V and J ends were trimmed by 5 bases and 3 bases, with 13 bases remaining between them. From germline, CDR1 is SGHVS and CDR2 FQNEAQ.

The sample holds a few counts of this clone. The rearrangement joins TRBV5-1 to TRBJ1-2; D unclear. The CDR3 length is 13 residues. Germline V CDR1 and CDR2: SGHRS, YFSETQ. The ends were cut back, 2 bases at V and 4 bases at J, with 9 bases in the middle. In DNA form, the CDR3 reads TGCGCCAGCAGCTTTGGGCAGATCTATGGCTACACCTTC. It yields the protein CASSFGQIYGYTF.

V gene TRBV11-1 combines with J gene TRBJ2-1, with D unresolved. Germline lookup yields CDR1 SGHAT and CDR2 FQDESV (reference sequence). The V end lost 4 bases, the J end lost 0 bases, and 10 bases lay between the germline ends. There are 15 residues in the CDR3. CDR3 loop: CASSSEADSYNEQFF. The CDR3, as DNA: TGTGCCAGCAGCTCCGAGGCGGACTCCTACAATGAGCAGTTCTTC.

This chain links TRBV5-1 with TRBJ2-3; D gene ambiguous. Germline V gene data show CDR1 as SGHRS and CDR2 as YFSETQ. This CDR3 contains 12 residues. The germline V and J ends were trimmed by 0 bases and 4 bases, with 3 bases remaining between them. This chain's CDR3 is CASSLGADTQYF. In nucleotides, the CDR3 is TGCGCCAGCAGCTTGGGGGCAGATACGCAGTATTTT.